The clone carrying this T cell receptor beta chain has a handful of counts. The antigen remains undetermined. In TCRdb, the 5' RACE reads were re-called with MiXCR into one record per CDR3 protein. The data contain fewer than 200,000 distinct CDR3 sequences, 9.8% of them seen just once; the ten biggest clones take up less than 15%. These data originate in a study of CD8 T cells in ankylosing spondylitis. The study's findings and limits: Enrichment of disease-linked clones was reportedly significant in matched ankylosing spondylitis synovial fluid.

This CDR3 is built from 15 residues. Per the germline V gene, CDR1 is MNHEY and CDR2 is SVGAGI. The V gene lost 3 bases and the J gene lost 7 bases, with 16 bases spanning the gap. This clonotype originated in a female donor with ankylosing spondylitis or in good health (not recorded which). Sequencing was performed on blood, either unsorted or a sorted T cell fraction (not recorded which). The chain couples TRBV6-5 to TRBJ1-5; D is undetermined. In DNA form, the CDR3 reads TGTGCCAGCAGTTATACCGTTCGGGGAGACCAGCCCCAGCATTTT. Translation gives CASSYTVRGDQPQHF.